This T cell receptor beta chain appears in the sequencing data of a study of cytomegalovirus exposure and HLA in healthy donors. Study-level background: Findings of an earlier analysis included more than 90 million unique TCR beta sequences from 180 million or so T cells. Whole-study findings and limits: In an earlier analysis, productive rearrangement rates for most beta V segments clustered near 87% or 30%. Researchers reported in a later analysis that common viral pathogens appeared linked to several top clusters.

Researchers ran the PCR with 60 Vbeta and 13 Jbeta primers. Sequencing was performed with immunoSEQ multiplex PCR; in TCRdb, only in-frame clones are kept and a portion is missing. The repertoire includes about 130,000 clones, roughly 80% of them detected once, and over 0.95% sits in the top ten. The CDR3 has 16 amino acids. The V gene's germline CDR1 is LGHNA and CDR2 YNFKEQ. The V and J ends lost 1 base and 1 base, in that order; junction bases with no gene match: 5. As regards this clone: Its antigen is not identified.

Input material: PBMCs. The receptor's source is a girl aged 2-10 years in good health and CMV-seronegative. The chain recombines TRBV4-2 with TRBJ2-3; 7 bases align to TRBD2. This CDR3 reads CASSQVLGGGTDTQYF. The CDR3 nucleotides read TGTGCCAGCAGCCAAGTGTTGGGGGGGGGCACAGATACGCAGTATTTT.